The rows below give T cell receptor beta chains drawn from one sample of a study of T-cell memory formation after mild COVID-19. TCRdb used MiXCR to reprocess the 5' RACE reads, holding one entry per CDR3 protein. The table records some 450,000 distinct CDR3 sequences, approximately 19% of them present only once. The sample consisted of PBMCs or a T cell subset sorted from them (not recorded which). All receptors derive from a young man who had mild COVID-19 (a few samples of this study predate the infection). Cell type and time point are not known. Both conserved end residues are part of each CDR3. Each record gives: V gene, clone size, D gene, J gene, CDR3 protein, CDR3 DNA. The D gene is left open where the match is weak. Only some rows state a clone size, as once, few, many or a class for expanded clones.

>TRBV30|.|.|TRBJ2-3
CAWSVGGGHTQYF
TGTGCCTGGAGTGTAGGAGGAGGGCATACGCAGTATTTT
>TRBV5-6|few|.|TRBJ2-2
CASSSGGRVGELFF
TGTGCCAGCAGCTCTGGGGGCAGGGTCGGGGAGCTGTTTTTT
>TRBV7-9|.|TRBD2|TRBJ2-3
CASSSSSSGGTDTQYF
TGTGCCAGCAGTTCCTCTAGTAGCGGGGGCACAGATACGCAGTATTTT
>TRBV7-2|few|.|TRBJ2-5
CASSFRTGDEETQYF
TGTGCCAGCAGCTTTCGGACGGGTGACGAAGAGACCCAGTACTTC
>TRBV11-2|few|.|TRBJ2-7
CASSPIQGFDEQYF
TGTGCCAGCAGCCCAATACAGGGTTTCGACGAGCAGTACTTC
>TRBV2|few|.|TRBJ1-1
CASIAGHMNTEAFF
TGTGCCAGCATTGCGGGACACATGAACACTGAAGCTTTCTTT
>TRBV7-2|many|.|TRBJ1-5
CASSRLSGVNQPQHF
TGTGCCAGCAGCCGCCTGAGTGGAGTCAATCAGCCCCAGCATTTT
>TRBV4-1|.|.|TRBJ1-2
CASSQDKAANYGYTF
TGCGCCAGCAGCCAAGATAAGGCAGCGAACTATGGCTACACCTTC
>TRBV7-7|many|TRBD2|TRBJ2-1
CASSTGTSGRTEQFF
TGTGCTAGCAGCACTGGGACTAGCGGACGCACTGAGCAGTTCTTC
>TRBV4-1|.|.|TRBJ2-7
CASSQDGSGPKQYF
TGCGCCAGCAGCCAAGATGGCTCAGGACCCAAGCAGTACTTC
>TRBV7-8|few|.|TRBJ1-5
CASSSNHPGASNQPQHF
TGTGCCAGCAGCTCAAACCATCCAGGGGCAAGCAATCAGCCCCAGCATTTT
>TRBV7-9|.|.|TRBJ1-1
CASSLAYYAEAFF
TGTGCCAGCAGCTTAGCGTACTACGCTGAAGCTTTCTTT
>TRBV5-1|many|.|TRBJ1-1
CASSYDRNTEAFF
TGCGCCAGCAGTTACGACAGAAACACTGAAGCTTTCTTT
>TRBV12-3/TRBV12-4|many|.|TRBJ1-1
CASSFSPNTEAFF
TGTGCCAGCAGTTTCAGTCCGAACACTGAAGCTTTCTTT
>TRBV4-2|.|.|TRBJ2-5
CASSQHIAAPQETQYF
TGTGCCAGCAGCCAGCATATAGCGGCCCCGCAAGAGACCCAGTACTTC
>TRBV12-3/TRBV12-4|few|.|TRBJ2-5
CASSSAGLEETQYF
TGTGCCAGCAGTTCGGCCGGGTTAGAAGAGACCCAGTACTTC
>TRBV6-5|.|TRBD1|TRBJ1-6
CASSLTGYNAPLHF
TGTGCCAGCAGTTTGACAGGGTATAATGCGCCCCTCCACTTT
>TRBV11-2|many|.|TRBJ2-2
CASSSSLGEAGELFF
TGTGCCAGCAGTTCATCTTTGGGGGAGGCCGGGGAGCTGTTTTTT
>TRBV5-1|.|.|TRBJ2-3
CASMADSLADTQYF
TGCGCCAGCATGGCCGACAGTTTAGCAGATACGCAGTATTTT
>TRBV7-8|few|.|TRBJ1-6
CASSPSAVWNSPLHF
TGTGCCAGCAGCCCCTCGGCCGTGTGGAATTCACCCCTCCACTTT
>TRBV4-3|.|.|TRBJ2-3
CASSQDLRGFTDTQYF
TGCGCCAGCAGCCAAGATTTGCGGGGCTTCACAGATACGCAGTATTTT
>TRBV7-9|.|TRBD1|TRBJ2-7
CASSGTAIEQYF
TGTGCCAGCAGCGGGACAGCGATCGAGCAGTACTTC
>TRBV5-1|.|TRBD1|TRBJ2-4
CASSYQGQGLYQYF
TGCGCCAGCAGCTACCAAGGACAGGGTCTTTATCAGTACTTC
>TRBV5-1|few|.|TRBJ2-3
CASTYLRRASTDTQYF
TGCGCCAGCACGTACCTTCGGCGGGCAAGTACAGATACGCAGTATTTT
>TRBV19|.|TRBD2|TRBJ2-3
CASSIMRGGPGDTQYF
TGTGCCAGTAGTATTATGCGGGGGGGCCCTGGAGATACGCAGTATTTT
>TRBV10-2|.|TRBD2|TRBJ2-5
CASLQHGLAVQETQYF
TGCGCCAGCTTACAACACGGGCTAGCGGTACAAGAGACCCAGTACTTC